This TCR beta chain was documented in a study of blood T cells in healthy people across ages. Losses at the gene ends were 7 bases for V and 0 bases for J; bases not matched to a gene: 10. This CDR3 contains 16 residues. Germline V lookup: CDR1 MNHNY, CDR2 SVGAGI (reference sequence). The authors ran a second PCR of about 6 to 11 cycles using a sample-barcoded 5' primer and a J-beta primer mix. In TCRdb, the 5' RACE reads were re-called with MiXCR into one record per CDR3 protein. The sample yields around 790,000 distinct CDR3 sequences, roughly 44% seen once. Sequencing used blood. The sequence derives from a man in his sixties in good health. The gene calls are TRBV6-6 and TRBJ2-7; 9 bases map to TRBD2. In nucleotides, the CDR3 is TGTGCCAGCACCAAAAACGCGGGGGGGAGCTCCTACGAGCAGTACTTC. Its translation is CASTKNAGGSSYEQYF.